This TCR beta chain is from a study of Graves' ophthalmopathy and Graves' hyperthyroidism. The ends were cut back, 2 bases at V and 6 bases at J, with 23 bases in the middle. Germline assignment: CDR1 WSHSY and CDR2 SAAADI. The CDR3 sequence is 17 residues long. This clonotype was found many times. Using RNA transcripts, the TCR beta CDR3 regions were amplified. An initial RT-PCR round employing HTBI primers preceded a second-round multiplex PCR. TCRdb reprocessed the multiplex PCR reads via MiXCR and lists one record per CDR3 protein. The table lists hundreds of thousands of distinct CDR3 sequences, approximately 15% of them singletons. In donors with ophthalmopathy, activity was moderate-to-severe, with CAS ≥3, NOSPECS ≥4 and duration under 3 months.

This sequence originates from a young woman with Graves' ophthalmopathy. The sample was blood. The rearrangement links TRBV10-2 to TRBJ2-7; D is ambiguous. CDR3 DNA sequence: TGCGCCAGCAGTGAGACCCTCTTATTAACGGGTCCTCCCGAGCAGTACTTC. Its protein is CASSETLLLTGPPEQYF.